The table lists the clone carrying this TCR beta chain with a count of one. The sample is drawn from a study of blood T cell repertoires in COVID-19. Study information: T cells, B-cell-depleted T cells, or PBMCs supplied cDNA or gDNA.

Germline V lookup: CDR1 MNHNY, CDR2 SVGAGI (reference sequence). This CDR3 region has 16 residues. Trimming took 5 bases from V and 7 from J; bases not matched to a gene: 6. TCRdb keeps only in-frame clones here, not all; method: immunoSEQ multiplex PCR. The sample includes about 97,000 clones, more than 80% of them seen just once. The receptor was derived from a human donor in a cohort sampled during active COVID-19. The chain links TRBV6-6 to TRBJ2-1; 15 nucleotides align to TRBD2. The specimen was peripheral blood. The CDR3 DNA is TGTGCCAGCAGTACCGGACTAGCGGGGGGGCAAAATGAGCAGTTCTTC. Translated, it gives CASSTGLAGGQNEQFF.